This T cell receptor (beta chain) was captured by sequencing in a study of blood T cell repertoires in COVID-19. Sequenced by immunoSEQ multiplex PCR; TCRdb stores in-frame clones only, minus some. The table includes around 110,000 clones, about 80% detected once. The germline CDR1 and CDR2 sequences are SGHRS and YFSETQ. The CDR3 is 13 residues long. V dropped 0 bases and J dropped 3 bases, with 6 bases sitting between them. The origin of this receptor is a man between 65 and 80 years old with active or convalescent COVID-19. The gene calls are TRBV5-1 and TRBJ2-5, with D hard to call. The specimen sequenced was peripheral blood. CDR3 loop: CASSLVFEETQYF. In DNA, the CDR3 is TGCGCCAGCAGCTTGGTATTTGAAGAGACCCAGTACTTC.